A selection of T cell receptor beta chains follows, all from one sample in a study of T cells in Graves' hyperthyroidism and ophthalmopathy. TCRdb re-called the multiplex PCR reads with MiXCR, one entry per CDR3 protein. The sample yields 150,000 or so distinct CDR3 sequences, around 8.9% seen once. The sequenced material came from blood. The receptors were gathered from a woman aged 18-35 years with Graves' hyperthyroidism that later progressed to Graves' ophthalmopathy. Both conserved end residues are part of each CDR3. Fields, in order: CDR3 protein, CDR3 DNA, clone size, D gene, V gene, J gene. The D gene is left open where the match is weak. Clone size is stated in some rows and not others, as once, few, many or a class when expanded.

CDR3aa: CSASSRRDGYTF
CDR3nt: TGCAGTGCTTCTAGCCGACGGGATGGCTACACCTTC
abundance: many
d_gene: .
v_gene: TRBV20-1
j_gene: TRBJ1-2

CDR3aa: CATSDLSDAYNEQFF
CDR3nt: TGTGCCACCAGTGATTTGTCCGACGCCTACAATGAGCAGTTCTTC
abundance: few
d_gene: .
v_gene: TRBV24-1
j_gene: TRBJ2-1

CDR3aa: CASSEAGLGMLGYTF
CDR3nt: TGTGCCAGCAGTGAAGCAGGACTGGGAATGCTTGGCTACACCTTC
abundance: few
d_gene: .
v_gene: TRBV6-1
j_gene: TRBJ1-2

CDR3aa: CASSVEGTASNEQFF
CDR3nt: TGTGCCAGCAGCGTAGAAGGTACCGCCTCAAATGAGCAGTTCTTC
abundance: many
d_gene: .
v_gene: TRBV9
j_gene: TRBJ2-1

CDR3aa: CASRTRETEAFF
CDR3nt: TGTGCCAGCAGAACCAGGGAGACTGAAGCTTTCTTT
abundance: many
d_gene: .
v_gene: TRBV7-6
j_gene: TRBJ1-1

CDR3aa: CASSLGRDSPGGYTF
CDR3nt: TGTGCCAGCAGCTTAGGGCGGGACAGCCCCGGTGGCTACACCTTC
abundance: many
d_gene: TRBD1
v_gene: TRBV7-2
j_gene: TRBJ1-2

CDR3aa: CAGNKGPHYEQYF
CDR3nt: TGTGCCGGTAATAAGGGACCACACTACGAGCAGTACTTC
abundance: .
d_gene: .
v_gene: TRBV19
j_gene: TRBJ2-7

CDR3aa: CASSYIDRVNEQFF
CDR3nt: TGTGCCAGCAGTTATATTGACAGAGTCAATGAGCAGTTCTTC
abundance: many
d_gene: .
v_gene: TRBV6-1
j_gene: TRBJ2-1

CDR3aa: CASSFGSTANTGELFF
CDR3nt: TGTGCCAGCAGTTTTGGCTCGACAGCGAACACCGGGGAGCTGTTTTTT
abundance: many
d_gene: .
v_gene: TRBV12-3/TRBV12-4
j_gene: TRBJ2-2

CDR3aa: CASSRSTSGASYNEQFF
CDR3nt: TGTGCCAGCAGCCGATCGACTAGCGGAGCCTCCTACAATGAGCAGTTCTTC
abundance: many
d_gene: TRBD2
v_gene: TRBV11-2
j_gene: TRBJ2-1

CDR3aa: CSASQNYGYTF
CDR3nt: TGCAGTGCTAGCCAAAACTATGGCTACACCTTC
abundance: many
d_gene: .
v_gene: TRBV20-1
j_gene: TRBJ1-2

CDR3aa: CASSGGVSGNTIYF
CDR3nt: TGTGCCAGCAGCGGGGGCGTCTCTGGAAACACCATATATTTT
abundance: many
d_gene: .
v_gene: TRBV9
j_gene: TRBJ1-3

CDR3aa: CASSYEGDYGYTF
CDR3nt: TGTGCCAGCAGTTACGAGGGTGACTATGGCTACACCTTC
abundance: many
d_gene: .
v_gene: TRBV6-5
j_gene: TRBJ1-2

CDR3aa: CASSMGGGGSYEQYF
CDR3nt: TGTGCCAGTAGTATGGGAGGGGGAGGCTCTTACGAGCAGTACTTC
abundance: .
d_gene: .
v_gene: TRBV19
j_gene: TRBJ2-7

CDR3aa: CASSLDVGGSYEQYF
CDR3nt: TGCGCCAGCAGCTTGGATGTGGGAGGGTCTTACGAGCAGTACTTC
abundance: many
d_gene: TRBD2
v_gene: TRBV5-1
j_gene: TRBJ2-7

CDR3aa: CSATWGDTQYF
CDR3nt: TGCAGTGCTACCTGGGGAGATACGCAGTATTTT
abundance: many
d_gene: .
v_gene: TRBV20-1
j_gene: TRBJ2-3

CDR3aa: CASKPTGYYEQYF
CDR3nt: TGTGCCAGCAAACCAACAGGTTACTACGAGCAGTACTTC
abundance: .
d_gene: .
v_gene: TRBV27
j_gene: TRBJ2-7

CDR3aa: CASSLGASGSGANVLTF
CDR3nt: TGTGCCAGCAGCTTAGGGGCCAGCGGGTCTGGGGCCAACGTCCTGACTTTC
abundance: .
d_gene: .
v_gene: TRBV13
j_gene: TRBJ2-6

CDR3aa: CSARGPLAGELFF
CDR3nt: TGCAGTGCTAGAGGGCCACTGGCCGGGGAGCTGTTTTTT
abundance: .
d_gene: .
v_gene: TRBV20-1
j_gene: TRBJ2-2

CDR3aa: CASSSHRGARGYEQYF
CDR3nt: TGCGCCAGCAGCTCCCACAGGGGCGCTAGGGGCTACGAGCAGTACTTC
abundance: few
d_gene: TRBD1
v_gene: TRBV5-1
j_gene: TRBJ2-7

CDR3aa: CSVEDPSSGKIDEQFF
CDR3nt: TGCAGCGTTGAAGATCCATCTAGCGGGAAAATTGATGAGCAGTTCTTC
abundance: .
d_gene: TRBD2
v_gene: TRBV29-1
j_gene: TRBJ2-1

CDR3aa: CASSLGVYTEAFF
CDR3nt: TGTGCCAGCAGCTTAGGCGTCTACACTGAAGCTTTCTTT
abundance: many
d_gene: .
v_gene: TRBV7-9
j_gene: TRBJ1-1

CDR3aa: CASSLGQGIGSTEAFF
CDR3nt: TGTGCCAGCAGCCTAGGTCAGGGAATAGGCAGCACTGAAGCTTTCTTT
abundance: many
d_gene: .
v_gene: TRBV7-8
j_gene: TRBJ1-1

CDR3aa: CASSFDSKHGLAGAPYEQYF
CDR3nt: TGTGCCAGCAGCTTCGATTCCAAACACGGACTAGCGGGGGCCCCCTACGAGCAGTACTTC
abundance: many
d_gene: TRBD2
v_gene: TRBV7-9
j_gene: TRBJ2-7

CDR3aa: CASSQPGLGTNTGELFF
CDR3nt: TGCGCCAGCAGCCAACCGGGACTAGGCACTAATACCGGGGAGCTGTTTTTT
abundance: .
d_gene: TRBD2
v_gene: TRBV4-1
j_gene: TRBJ2-2

CDR3aa: CASSLVSRGTDTQYF
CDR3nt: TGTGCCAGCAGCTTAGTCTCGCGGGGGACAGATACGCAGTATTTT
abundance: many
d_gene: TRBD2
v_gene: TRBV7-2
j_gene: TRBJ2-3

CDR3aa: CASSLAFLSYNEQFF
CDR3nt: TGCGCCAGCAGCTTGGCCTTCTTGTCCTACAATGAGCAGTTCTTC
abundance: .
d_gene: .
v_gene: TRBV5-1
j_gene: TRBJ2-1

CDR3aa: CASSGTWMNTEAFF
CDR3nt: TGTGCCAGCAGTGGGACATGGATGAACACTGAAGCTTTCTTT
abundance: many
d_gene: .
v_gene: TRBV27
j_gene: TRBJ1-1

CDR3aa: CASSPGRGLSTEAFF
CDR3nt: TGTGCCAGCAGCCCCGGCCGGGGGCTGAGCACTGAAGCTTTCTTT
abundance: many
d_gene: .
v_gene: TRBV6-1
j_gene: TRBJ1-1

CDR3aa: CASSDRDTYNSPLHF
CDR3nt: TGTGCCAGCAGTGACAGGGACACCTATAATTCACCCCTCCACTTT
abundance: many
d_gene: .
v_gene: TRBV6-1
j_gene: TRBJ1-6

CDR3aa: CASSDRVDTEAFF
CDR3nt: TGTGCCAGCTCGGACAGGGTGGACACTGAAGCTTTCTTT
abundance: many
d_gene: TRBD1
v_gene: TRBV6-1
j_gene: TRBJ1-1

CDR3aa: CASSLAGGGVYEQYF
CDR3nt: TGTGCCAGCAGCTTAGCGGGAGGAGGTGTGTACGAGCAGTACTTC
abundance: .
d_gene: TRBD2
v_gene: TRBV6-2/TRBV6-3
j_gene: TRBJ2-7

CDR3aa: CASSVEGGGGSYNSPLHF
CDR3nt: TGTGCCAGCAGCGTAGAAGGTGGGGGGGGCAGCTATAATTCACCCCTCCACTTT
abundance: .
d_gene: .
v_gene: TRBV9
j_gene: TRBJ1-6

CDR3aa: CASSYSGTGGRNTIYF
CDR3nt: TGTGCCAGCAGTTACTCCGGGACAGGCGGTCGGAACACCATATATTTT
abundance: many
d_gene: TRBD1
v_gene: TRBV6-5
j_gene: TRBJ1-3

CDR3aa: CASRKSTDTQYF
CDR3nt: TGTGCCAGCCGCAAAAGCACAGATACGCAGTATTTT
abundance: few
d_gene: .
v_gene: TRBV6-1
j_gene: TRBJ2-3

CDR3aa: CASNEMGASEAFF
CDR3nt: TGTGCCAGCAATGAGATGGGGGCATCTGAAGCTTTCTTT
abundance: few
d_gene: .
v_gene: TRBV25-1
j_gene: TRBJ1-1

CDR3aa: CASSILAGATQETQYF
CDR3nt: TGTGCCAGTAGTATCCTAGCGGGGGCCACCCAAGAGACCCAGTACTTC
abundance: few
d_gene: TRBD2
v_gene: TRBV19
j_gene: TRBJ2-5

CDR3aa: CASSLMGQGGEKLFF
CDR3nt: TGTGCCAGCAGCTTAATGGGACAGGGAGGGGAAAAACTGTTTTTT
abundance: many
d_gene: TRBD1
v_gene: TRBV7-2
j_gene: TRBJ1-4

CDR3aa: CASSLRPSVQETQYF
CDR3nt: TGTGCCAGCAGCTTACGCCCCTCCGTCCAAGAGACCCAGTACTTC
abundance: many
d_gene: .
v_gene: TRBV7-6
j_gene: TRBJ2-5

CDR3aa: CASSQRTSGMGADTQYF
CDR3nt: TGTGCCAGCAGCCAGCGGACTAGCGGGATGGGCGCAGATACGCAGTATTTT
abundance: many
d_gene: TRBD2
v_gene: TRBV12-3/TRBV12-4
j_gene: TRBJ2-3

CDR3aa: CASSVGPVSLETQYF
CDR3nt: TGTGCCAGCAGCGTAGGACCGGTATCTCTAGAGACCCAGTACTTC
abundance: many
d_gene: .
v_gene: TRBV9
j_gene: TRBJ2-5

CDR3aa: CASSQETSGGFSYEQYF
CDR3nt: TGTGCCAGCAGCCAAGAAACTAGCGGGGGGTTTTCCTACGAGCAGTACTTC
abundance: few
d_gene: TRBD2
v_gene: TRBV3-1
j_gene: TRBJ2-7

CDR3aa: CASSQTGTSGGNEQFF
CDR3nt: TGCGCCAGCAGCCAAACCGGGACTAGCGGGGGGAATGAGCAGTTCTTC
abundance: .
d_gene: TRBD2
v_gene: TRBV5-1
j_gene: TRBJ2-1

CDR3aa: CASSQDDSSGANVLTF
CDR3nt: TGCGCCAGCAGCCAAGATGACAGCTCTGGGGCCAACGTCCTGACTTTC
abundance: many
d_gene: .
v_gene: TRBV4-1
j_gene: TRBJ2-6

CDR3aa: CASSQAYPAGGFYEQYF
CDR3nt: TGTGCCAGCAGCCAAGCATATCCAGCGGGGGGGTTCTACGAGCAGTACTTC
abundance: .
d_gene: TRBD2
v_gene: TRBV4-2
j_gene: TRBJ2-7

CDR3aa: CASSDTNTGELFF
CDR3nt: TGTGCCAGCAGCGACACGAACACCGGGGAGCTGTTTTTT
abundance: many
d_gene: .
v_gene: TRBV6-4
j_gene: TRBJ2-2

CDR3aa: CASSSDRSSGANVLTF
CDR3nt: TGTGCCAGCAGCTCGGACAGGAGCTCTGGGGCCAACGTCCTGACTTTC
abundance: once
d_gene: TRBD1
v_gene: TRBV9
j_gene: TRBJ2-6

CDR3aa: CASSLFSGGNNYGYTF
CDR3nt: TGTGCCAGCAGTTTATTCTCGGGGGGTAATAACTATGGCTACACCTTC
abundance: .
d_gene: .
v_gene: TRBV28
j_gene: TRBJ1-2

CDR3aa: CSARDPQQGTYEQYF
CDR3nt: TGCAGTGCTAGAGATCCCCAACAGGGGACCTACGAGCAGTACTTC
abundance: many
d_gene: TRBD1
v_gene: TRBV20-1
j_gene: TRBJ2-7

CDR3aa: CASSTPSGSTDTQYF
CDR3nt: TGTGCCAGTAGTACGCCTAGCGGTAGTACAGATACGCAGTATTTT
abundance: few
d_gene: TRBD2
v_gene: TRBV19
j_gene: TRBJ2-3

CDR3aa: CASSASLAGGSSYEQYF
CDR3nt: TGTGCCAGCAGCGCGTCCCTAGCGGGGGGTTCCTCCTACGAGCAGTACTTC
abundance: few
d_gene: TRBD2
v_gene: TRBV5-8
j_gene: TRBJ2-7

CDR3aa: CSAGSGREYNEQFF
CDR3nt: TGCAGTGCTGGTAGCGGGAGGGAATACAATGAGCAGTTCTTC
abundance: many
d_gene: TRBD2
v_gene: TRBV20-1
j_gene: TRBJ2-1

CDR3aa: CASSLLDRTDSPLHF
CDR3nt: TGCGCCAGCAGCCTCCTGGACAGGACTGATTCACCCCTCCACTTT
abundance: many
d_gene: TRBD1
v_gene: TRBV5-1
j_gene: TRBJ1-6

CDR3aa: CASSEGHGTDTQYF
CDR3nt: TGTGCCAGCAGTGAAGGGCACGGCACAGATACGCAGTATTTT
abundance: many
d_gene: .
v_gene: TRBV2
j_gene: TRBJ2-3

CDR3aa: CASSERGWFSDSPLHF
CDR3nt: TGCGCCAGCAGTGAGAGGGGTTGGTTTTCAGATTCACCCCTCCACTTT
abundance: many
d_gene: .
v_gene: TRBV10-2
j_gene: TRBJ1-6

CDR3aa: CASQVARGQPQHF
CDR3nt: TGTGCCAGCCAGGTCGCCCGGGGTCAGCCCCAGCATTTT
abundance: many
d_gene: .
v_gene: TRBV28
j_gene: TRBJ1-5

CDR3aa: CASSWGLADGTDTQYF
CDR3nt: TGTGCCAGCAGTTGGGGACTAGCGGACGGCACAGATACGCAGTATTTT
abundance: many
d_gene: TRBD2
v_gene: TRBV11-3
j_gene: TRBJ2-3